Listed below are T cell receptor beta chains from one sample, sequenced in a study of T cell clonotyping in hematopoietic cell transplantation. Libraries were prepared by immunoSEQ multiplex PCR; TCRdb keeps only in-frame clonotypes and omits some of them. The table lists about 14,000 clones, about nine tenths of them singletons. Specimen: PBMCs, collected 100 days after allogeneic stem cell transplant. Every receptor here comes from a male patient aged 45-60 years who had an allogeneic stem cell transplant from an unrelated donor, so T cells may come from the graft donor. Some clones in this sample may be carry-over from other donors' samples. Both conserved end residues are part of each CDR3. The D gene is left open where the match is weak. Size is omitted from some rows. Given values are once, few, many or a class for expanded clones.

d_call: .
j_call: TRBJ1-2
clone_size: .
v_call: TRBV29-1
cdr3_nt: TGCAGCGTTGAAGATAAGGCCGTCGCGGACTATGGCTACACCTTC
cdr3_aa: CSVEDKAVADYGYTF

d_call: .
j_call: TRBJ2-7
clone_size: .
v_call: TRBV4-3
cdr3_nt: TGCGCCAGCAGCCAATTTGCCGGGACCTACGAGCAGTACTTC
cdr3_aa: CASSQFAGTYEQYF

d_call: TRBD2
j_call: TRBJ2-7
clone_size: once
v_call: TRBV7-3
cdr3_nt: TGTGCCAGCAGCACCTCCCCGGGGGGGGAGCAGTACTTC
cdr3_aa: CASSTSPGGEQYF

d_call: TRBD1
j_call: TRBJ2-1
clone_size: few
v_call: TRBV5-1
cdr3_nt: TGCGCCAGCAGCCCAATACAAAGTGACAGGGGAGGCCCCTACAATGAGCAGTTCTTC
cdr3_aa: CASSPIQSDRGGPYNEQFF

d_call: .
j_call: TRBJ1-3
clone_size: .
v_call: TRBV2
cdr3_nt: TGTGCCAGCAGTGAACCCAGGGCTGGAAACACCATATATTTT
cdr3_aa: CASSEPRAGNTIYF

d_call: TRBD1
j_call: TRBJ1-2
clone_size: .
v_call: TRBV30
cdr3_nt: TGTGCCTGGAGAGATTCAGGGGGGGGTGGCTACACCTTC
cdr3_aa: CAWRDSGGGGYTF

d_call: TRBD2
j_call: TRBJ2-1
clone_size: .
v_call: TRBV19
cdr3_nt: TGTGCCAGTAGTATTGTGAGGGAGGGCTGGAATGAGCAGTTCTTC
cdr3_aa: CASSIVREGWNEQFF

d_call: .
j_call: TRBJ2-4
clone_size: .
v_call: TRBV7-2
cdr3_nt: TGTGCCAGCAGCTTAGAGGGACTCGCCCGAACCAAAAACATTCAGTACTTC
cdr3_aa: CASSLEGLARTKNIQYF

d_call: TRBD1
j_call: TRBJ1-5
clone_size: .
v_call: TRBV6-1
cdr3_nt: TGTGCCAGCAGTGAAAGGGACAGGGGGCGAGGAAATCAGCCCCAGCATTTT
cdr3_aa: CASSERDRGRGNQPQHF

d_call: .
j_call: TRBJ2-7
clone_size: .
v_call: TRBV4-1
cdr3_nt: TGCGCCAGCAGCCAAGCCGAGTACAGCCTCTACGAGCAGTACTTC
cdr3_aa: CASSQAEYSLYEQYF

d_call: .
j_call: TRBJ1-2
clone_size: .
v_call: TRBV2
cdr3_nt: TGTGCCAGCAGCGTACAGGCGGATGGCTACACCTTC
cdr3_aa: CASSVQADGYTF

d_call: TRBD1
j_call: TRBJ1-2
clone_size: .
v_call: TRBV5-6
cdr3_nt: TGTGCCAGCAGCTTGGCCAGGGGGCTGGGTGGCTACACCTTC
cdr3_aa: CASSLARGLGGYTF

d_call: .
j_call: TRBJ2-7
clone_size: .
v_call: TRBV21-1
cdr3_nt: TGTGCCAGCAACTTGGGACTAGCGGGAGTGGACGAGCAGTACTTC
cdr3_aa: CASNLGLAGVDEQYF

d_call: TRBD2
j_call: TRBJ2-1
clone_size: .
v_call: TRBV7-9
cdr3_nt: TGTGCCAGCAGGTCTAGCGGGCCACGGAATGAGCAGTTCTTC
cdr3_aa: CASRSSGPRNEQFF

d_call: .
j_call: TRBJ2-6
clone_size: .
v_call: TRBV4-1
cdr3_nt: TGCGCCAGCAGCGACGAGGCCCGCCAAGGGGCCAACGTCCTGACTTTC
cdr3_aa: CASSDEARQGANVLTF

d_call: .
j_call: TRBJ1-1
clone_size: .
v_call: TRBV6-1
cdr3_nt: TGTGCCAGCAGTGATCTTGTTGAACAGGGCACTGAAGCTTTCTTT
cdr3_aa: CASSDLVEQGTEAFF

d_call: TRBD1
j_call: TRBJ1-1
clone_size: .
v_call: TRBV9
cdr3_nt: TGTGCCAGCAGCGTTTCCGGGACAGGGGGGAGTGAAGGTGAAGCTTTCTTT
cdr3_aa: CASSVSGTGGSEGEAFF

d_call: .
j_call: TRBJ1-1
clone_size: .
v_call: TRBV6-5
cdr3_nt: TGTGCCAGCAGTTCCCTCAGGGAGGGCACTGAAGCTTTCTTT
cdr3_aa: CASSSLREGTEAFF

d_call: TRBD1
j_call: TRBJ1-5
clone_size: .
v_call: TRBV10-3
cdr3_nt: TGTGCCATCAGTCGACAGGGGGACAATCAGCCCCAGCATTTT
cdr3_aa: CAISRQGDNQPQHF

d_call: .
j_call: TRBJ2-6
clone_size: .
v_call: TRBV11-2
cdr3_nt: TGTGCCAGCAGCTTAGACCGAATCGCTGGGGCCAACGTCCTGACTTTC
cdr3_aa: CASSLDRIAGANVLTF

d_call: .
j_call: TRBJ2-3
clone_size: .
v_call: TRBV7-2
cdr3_nt: TGTGCCAGCAGCGCACAGACAGACGATACGCAGTATTTT
cdr3_aa: CASSAQTDDTQYF

d_call: .
j_call: TRBJ1-3
clone_size: .
v_call: TRBV4-2
cdr3_nt: TGTGCCAGCAGCAGCGGGCTCCTGGACTCTGGAAACACCATATATTTT
cdr3_aa: CASSSGLLDSGNTIYF

d_call: .
j_call: TRBJ1-1
clone_size: .
v_call: TRBV6-4
cdr3_nt: TGTGCCAGCAGCGCATGGACGGAGATGAACACTGAAGCTTTCTTT
cdr3_aa: CASSAWTEMNTEAFF

d_call: .
j_call: TRBJ2-6
clone_size: .
v_call: TRBV30
cdr3_nt: TGTGCCTGGACCTCTGGGGCCAACGTCCTGACTTTC
cdr3_aa: CAWTSGANVLTF

d_call: .
j_call: TRBJ1-5
clone_size: .
v_call: TRBV19
cdr3_nt: TGTGCCAGCCTTCAGGGGTATAGCAATCAGCCCCAGCATTTT
cdr3_aa: CASLQGYSNQPQHF

d_call: TRBD2
j_call: TRBJ2-7
clone_size: .
v_call: TRBV4-3
cdr3_nt: TGCGCCAGCAGCCTCCGGCTCCAGCGGGAGACCTACGAGCAGTACTTC
cdr3_aa: CASSLRLQRETYEQYF

d_call: .
j_call: TRBJ2-5
clone_size: .
v_call: TRBV9
cdr3_nt: TGTGCCAGCAGCGCTCCCTATCGAGAGACCCAGTACTTC
cdr3_aa: CASSAPYRETQYF

d_call: .
j_call: TRBJ2-3
clone_size: .
v_call: TRBV6-1
cdr3_nt: TGTGCCAGCAGTGAAGCGCTTCAACCCTCGGGTAGCACAGATACGCAGTATTTT
cdr3_aa: CASSEALQPSGSTDTQYF

d_call: .
j_call: TRBJ2-5
clone_size: once
v_call: TRBV10-3
cdr3_nt: TGTGCCATCAGTGAGTCAACGGCTCCGGGACAAGAGACCCAGTACTTC
cdr3_aa: CAISESTAPGQETQYF

d_call: TRBD2
j_call: TRBJ2-3
clone_size: once
v_call: TRBV9
cdr3_nt: TGTGCCAGCAGCGTAGGAGCGGGGGTAAGCACAGATACGCAGTATTTT
cdr3_aa: CASSVGAGVSTDTQYF

d_call: .
j_call: TRBJ1-4
clone_size: .
v_call: TRBV6-1
cdr3_nt: TGTGCCAGCAACGACGGGGCGGGAAAACTGTTTTTT
cdr3_aa: CASNDGAGKLFF

d_call: .
j_call: TRBJ1-2
clone_size: once
v_call: TRBV5-6
cdr3_nt: TGTGCCAGCAGCTTTACAGGGAGCTATGGCTACACCTTC
cdr3_aa: CASSFTGSYGYTF

d_call: .
j_call: TRBJ2-7
clone_size: .
v_call: TRBV7-2
cdr3_nt: TGTGCCAGCAGCCCCCGGGGTGGGCGGTCCTACGAGCAGTACTTC
cdr3_aa: CASSPRGGRSYEQYF

d_call: .
j_call: TRBJ2-6
clone_size: .
v_call: TRBV7-8
cdr3_nt: TGTGCCAGCAGCTCGTTCTTTCACTCTGGGGCCAACGTCCTGACTTTC
cdr3_aa: CASSSFFHSGANVLTF

d_call: TRBD1
j_call: TRBJ2-1
clone_size: .
v_call: TRBV11-3
cdr3_nt: TGTGCCAGCAGCTTAGTAGTGACAGGGGCTTACAATGAGCAGTTCTTC
cdr3_aa: CASSLVVTGAYNEQFF

d_call: .
j_call: TRBJ2-2
clone_size: .
v_call: TRBV7-9
cdr3_nt: TGTGCCAGCAGCGTGTCAATAGCATCTAACACCGGGGAGCTGTTTTTT
cdr3_aa: CASSVSIASNTGELFF

d_call: .
j_call: TRBJ2-1
clone_size: medium-sized
v_call: TRBV19
cdr3_nt: TGTGCCAGTACTCCGGGTGTGGGGTTCTACAATGAGCAGTTCTTC
cdr3_aa: CASTPGVGFYNEQFF

d_call: TRBD1
j_call: TRBJ2-7
clone_size: .
v_call: TRBV7-3
cdr3_nt: TGTGCCAGCAGCTTAGGTGGACAGGGGGCCTACGAGCAGTACTTC
cdr3_aa: CASSLGGQGAYEQYF

d_call: .
j_call: TRBJ2-4
clone_size: .
v_call: TRBV7-8
cdr3_nt: TGTGCCAGCAGCCTTGGTTTCAGGGAGGCCCAAAACATTCAGTACTTC
cdr3_aa: CASSLGFREAQNIQYF

d_call: .
j_call: TRBJ2-3
clone_size: .
v_call: TRBV27
cdr3_nt: TGTGCCAGCAGTTCTCCGACAGGGACTAGCACAGATACGCAGTATTTT
cdr3_aa: CASSSPTGTSTDTQYF

d_call: .
j_call: TRBJ2-7
clone_size: .
v_call: TRBV7-3
cdr3_nt: TGTGCCAGCAGCTTCGGGGGAGGATACGAGCAGTACTTC
cdr3_aa: CASSFGGGYEQYF

d_call: TRBD2
j_call: TRBJ2-7
clone_size: .
v_call: TRBV5-1
cdr3_nt: TGCGCCAGCAGCCCCGTAGCGGGGGGATTGTACGAGCAGTACTTC
cdr3_aa: CASSPVAGGLYEQYF

d_call: TRBD2
j_call: TRBJ2-7
clone_size: once
v_call: TRBV10-3
cdr3_nt: TGTGCCATCAAACCCAGCGGGGGACCTCGGGAGCAGTACTTC
cdr3_aa: CAIKPSGGPREQYF

d_call: .
j_call: TRBJ2-7
clone_size: .
v_call: TRBV27
cdr3_nt: TGTGCCAGCAGATTCGGACTTCAGGAGTACTTC
cdr3_aa: CASRFGLQEYF

d_call: .
j_call: TRBJ1-2
clone_size: .
v_call: TRBV7-2
cdr3_nt: TGTGCCAGCAGCAATGGGGGATCTGGAGGCTACTATGGCTACACCTTC
cdr3_aa: CASSNGGSGGYYGYTF

d_call: .
j_call: TRBJ1-1
clone_size: .
v_call: TRBV7-2
cdr3_nt: TGTGCCAGCATCCTCAGCCGCATGAACACTGAAGCTTTCTTT
cdr3_aa: CASILSRMNTEAFF

d_call: TRBD2
j_call: TRBJ2-2
clone_size: .
v_call: TRBV11-3
cdr3_nt: TGTGCCAGCAGCTCCTCCTGGACTAGCGGGAGAACAAACGGGGAGCTGTTTTTT
cdr3_aa: CASSSSWTSGRTNGELFF

d_call: .
j_call: TRBJ1-1
clone_size: .
v_call: TRBV6-5
cdr3_nt: TGTGCCAGCACTTTTGTAACCGGCTCTGAAGCTTTCTTT
cdr3_aa: CASTFVTGSEAFF

d_call: .
j_call: TRBJ1-6
clone_size: .
v_call: TRBV6-5
cdr3_nt: TGTGCCAGCCTACCCCTGGCAGGGCATAATTCACCCCTCCACTTT
cdr3_aa: CASLPLAGHNSPLHF

d_call: .
j_call: TRBJ1-5
clone_size: .
v_call: TRBV30
cdr3_nt: TGTGCCTGGAGTAGATATAGCAATCAGCCCCAGCATTTT
cdr3_aa: CAWSRYSNQPQHF

d_call: .
j_call: TRBJ2-3
clone_size: .
v_call: TRBV25-1
cdr3_nt: TGTGCCAGCAGTGTATGGGGAGGTCGAACAGATACGCAGTATTTT
cdr3_aa: CASSVWGGRTDTQYF

d_call: TRBD2
j_call: TRBJ2-7
clone_size: .
v_call: TRBV10-3
cdr3_nt: TGTGCCATCAGTGGGGGGACTAGCGGGGCCTCCTACGAGCAGTACTTC
cdr3_aa: CAISGGTSGASYEQYF

d_call: TRBD2
j_call: TRBJ2-5
clone_size: .
v_call: TRBV4-1
cdr3_nt: TGCGCCAGCAGCCGCCCTGGGGAGCGGGGGGAGACCCAGTACTTC
cdr3_aa: CASSRPGERGETQYF

d_call: .
j_call: TRBJ1-3
clone_size: .
v_call: TRBV18
cdr3_nt: TGTGCCAGCTCACGCGATAGGGCCCGACACACCTCTGGAAACACCATATATTTT
cdr3_aa: CASSRDRARHTSGNTIYF